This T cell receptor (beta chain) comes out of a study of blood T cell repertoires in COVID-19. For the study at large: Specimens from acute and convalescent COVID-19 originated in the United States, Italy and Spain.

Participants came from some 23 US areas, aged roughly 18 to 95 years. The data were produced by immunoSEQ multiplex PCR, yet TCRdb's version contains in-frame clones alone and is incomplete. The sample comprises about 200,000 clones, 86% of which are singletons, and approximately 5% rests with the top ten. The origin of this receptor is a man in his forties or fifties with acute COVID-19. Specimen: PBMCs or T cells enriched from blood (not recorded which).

CDR3 amino acids: CASSLSSGRSYNEQFF. In DNA form, the CDR3 reads TGTGCCAGCAGCTTGAGTAGCGGGAGGTCCTACAATGAGCAGTTCTTC. J is TRBJ2-1 and V is TRBV7-9, with 10 bases fitting TRBD2. With V trimmed by 3 bases and J by 1 base, 3 bases remained unmatched. The germline V gene encodes CDR1 SEHNR and CDR2 FQNEAQ (reference sequence). This CDR3 is built from 16 residues.